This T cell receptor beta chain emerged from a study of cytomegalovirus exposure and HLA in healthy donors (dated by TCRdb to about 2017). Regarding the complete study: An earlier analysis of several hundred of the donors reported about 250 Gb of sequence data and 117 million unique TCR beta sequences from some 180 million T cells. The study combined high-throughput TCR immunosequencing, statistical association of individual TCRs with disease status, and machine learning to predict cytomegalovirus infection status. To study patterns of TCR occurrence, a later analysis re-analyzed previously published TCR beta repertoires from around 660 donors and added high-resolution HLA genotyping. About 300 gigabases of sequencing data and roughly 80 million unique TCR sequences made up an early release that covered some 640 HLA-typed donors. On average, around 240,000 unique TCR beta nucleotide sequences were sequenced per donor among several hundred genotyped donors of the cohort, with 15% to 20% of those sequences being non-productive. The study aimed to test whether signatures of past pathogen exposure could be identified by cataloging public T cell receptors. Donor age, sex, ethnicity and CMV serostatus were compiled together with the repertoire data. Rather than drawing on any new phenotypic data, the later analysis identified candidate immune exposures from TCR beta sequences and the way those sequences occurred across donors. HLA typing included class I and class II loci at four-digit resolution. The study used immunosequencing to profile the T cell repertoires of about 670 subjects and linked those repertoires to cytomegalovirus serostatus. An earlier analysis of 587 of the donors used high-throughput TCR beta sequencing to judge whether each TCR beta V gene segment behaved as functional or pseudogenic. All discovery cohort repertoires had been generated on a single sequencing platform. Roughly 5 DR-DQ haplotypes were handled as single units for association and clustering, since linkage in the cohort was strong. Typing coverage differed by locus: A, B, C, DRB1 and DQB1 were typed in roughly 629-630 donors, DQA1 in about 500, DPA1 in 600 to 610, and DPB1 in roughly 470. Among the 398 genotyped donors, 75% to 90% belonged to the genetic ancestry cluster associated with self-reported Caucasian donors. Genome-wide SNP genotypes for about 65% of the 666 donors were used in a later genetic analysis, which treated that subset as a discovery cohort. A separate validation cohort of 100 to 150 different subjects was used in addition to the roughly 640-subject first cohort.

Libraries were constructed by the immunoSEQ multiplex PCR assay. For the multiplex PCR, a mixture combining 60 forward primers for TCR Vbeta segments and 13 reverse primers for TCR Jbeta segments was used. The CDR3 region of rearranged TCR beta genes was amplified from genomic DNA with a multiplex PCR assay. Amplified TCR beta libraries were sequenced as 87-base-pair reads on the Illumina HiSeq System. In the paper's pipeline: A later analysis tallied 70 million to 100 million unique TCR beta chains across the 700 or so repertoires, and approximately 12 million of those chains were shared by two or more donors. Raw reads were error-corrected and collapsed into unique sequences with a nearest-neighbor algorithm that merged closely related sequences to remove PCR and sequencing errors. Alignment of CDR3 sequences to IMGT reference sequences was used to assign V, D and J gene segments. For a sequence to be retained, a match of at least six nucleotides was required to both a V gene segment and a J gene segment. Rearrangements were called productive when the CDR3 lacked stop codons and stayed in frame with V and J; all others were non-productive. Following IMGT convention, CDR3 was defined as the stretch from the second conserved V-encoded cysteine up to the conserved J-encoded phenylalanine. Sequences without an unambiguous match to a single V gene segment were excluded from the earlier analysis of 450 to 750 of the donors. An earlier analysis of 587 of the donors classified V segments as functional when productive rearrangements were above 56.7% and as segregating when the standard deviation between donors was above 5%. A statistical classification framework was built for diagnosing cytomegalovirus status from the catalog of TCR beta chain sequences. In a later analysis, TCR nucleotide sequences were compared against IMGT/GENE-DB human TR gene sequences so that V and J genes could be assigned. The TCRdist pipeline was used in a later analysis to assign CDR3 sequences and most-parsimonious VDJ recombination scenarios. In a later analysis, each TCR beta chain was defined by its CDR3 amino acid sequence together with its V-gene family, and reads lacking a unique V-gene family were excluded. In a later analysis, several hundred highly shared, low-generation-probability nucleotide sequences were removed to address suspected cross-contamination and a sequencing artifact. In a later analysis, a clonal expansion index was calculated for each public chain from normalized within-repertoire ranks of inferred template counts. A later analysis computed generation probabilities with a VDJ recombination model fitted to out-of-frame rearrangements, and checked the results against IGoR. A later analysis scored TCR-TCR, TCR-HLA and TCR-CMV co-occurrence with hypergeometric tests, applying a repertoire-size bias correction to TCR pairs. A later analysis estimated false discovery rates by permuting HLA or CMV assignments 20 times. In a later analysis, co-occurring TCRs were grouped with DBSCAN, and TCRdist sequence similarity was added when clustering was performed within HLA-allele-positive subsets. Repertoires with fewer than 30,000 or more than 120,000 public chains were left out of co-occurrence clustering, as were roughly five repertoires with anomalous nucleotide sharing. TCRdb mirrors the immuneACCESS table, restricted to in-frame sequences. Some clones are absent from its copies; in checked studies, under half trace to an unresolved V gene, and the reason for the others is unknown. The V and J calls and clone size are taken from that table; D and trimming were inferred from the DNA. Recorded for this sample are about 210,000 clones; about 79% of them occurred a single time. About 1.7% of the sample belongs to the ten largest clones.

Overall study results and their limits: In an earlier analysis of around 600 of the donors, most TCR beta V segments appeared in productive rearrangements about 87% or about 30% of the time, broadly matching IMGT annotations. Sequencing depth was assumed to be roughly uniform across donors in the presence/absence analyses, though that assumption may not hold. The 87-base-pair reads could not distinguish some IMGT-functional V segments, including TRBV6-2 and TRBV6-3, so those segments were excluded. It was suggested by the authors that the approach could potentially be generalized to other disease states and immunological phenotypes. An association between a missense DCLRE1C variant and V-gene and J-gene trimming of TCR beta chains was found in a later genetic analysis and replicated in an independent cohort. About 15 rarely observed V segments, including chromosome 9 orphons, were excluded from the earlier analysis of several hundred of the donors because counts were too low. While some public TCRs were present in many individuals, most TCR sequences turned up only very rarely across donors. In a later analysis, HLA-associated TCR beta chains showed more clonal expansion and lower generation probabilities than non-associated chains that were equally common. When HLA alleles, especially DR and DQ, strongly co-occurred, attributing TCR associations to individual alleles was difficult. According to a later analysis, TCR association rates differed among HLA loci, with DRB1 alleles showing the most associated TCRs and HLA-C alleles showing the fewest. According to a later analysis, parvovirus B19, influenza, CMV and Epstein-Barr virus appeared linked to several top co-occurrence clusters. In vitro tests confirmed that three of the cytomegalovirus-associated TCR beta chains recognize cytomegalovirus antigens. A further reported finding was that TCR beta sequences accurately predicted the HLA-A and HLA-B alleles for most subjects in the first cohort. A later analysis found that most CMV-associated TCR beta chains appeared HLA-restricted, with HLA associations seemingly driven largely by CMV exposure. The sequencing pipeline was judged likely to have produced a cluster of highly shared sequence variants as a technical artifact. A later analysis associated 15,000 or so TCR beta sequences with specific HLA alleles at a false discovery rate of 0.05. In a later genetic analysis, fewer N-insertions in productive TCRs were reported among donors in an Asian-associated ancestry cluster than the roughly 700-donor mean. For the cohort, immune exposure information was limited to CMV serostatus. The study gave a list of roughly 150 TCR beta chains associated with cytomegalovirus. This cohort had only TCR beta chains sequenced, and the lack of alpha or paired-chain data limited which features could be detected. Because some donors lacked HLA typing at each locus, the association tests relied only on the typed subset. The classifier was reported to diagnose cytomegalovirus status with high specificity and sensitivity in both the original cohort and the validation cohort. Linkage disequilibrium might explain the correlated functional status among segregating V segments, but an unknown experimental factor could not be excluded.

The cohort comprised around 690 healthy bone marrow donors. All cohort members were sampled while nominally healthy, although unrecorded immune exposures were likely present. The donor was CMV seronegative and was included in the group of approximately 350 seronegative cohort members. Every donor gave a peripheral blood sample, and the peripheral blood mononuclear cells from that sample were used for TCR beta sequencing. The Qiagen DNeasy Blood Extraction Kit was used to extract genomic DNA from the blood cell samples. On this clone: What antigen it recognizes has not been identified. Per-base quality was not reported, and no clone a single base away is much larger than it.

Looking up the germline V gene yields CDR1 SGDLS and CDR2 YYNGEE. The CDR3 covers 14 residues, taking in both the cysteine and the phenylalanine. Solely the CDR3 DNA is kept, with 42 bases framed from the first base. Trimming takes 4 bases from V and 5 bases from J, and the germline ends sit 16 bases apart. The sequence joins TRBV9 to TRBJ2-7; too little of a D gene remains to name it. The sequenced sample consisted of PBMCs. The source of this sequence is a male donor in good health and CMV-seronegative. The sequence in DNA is TGTGCCAGCAGCCCACTTACCGACTTCCACGAGCAGTACTTC. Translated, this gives CASSPLTDFHEQYF.